The clone carrying this T cell receptor beta chain was found a few times. The data originate from a study of OX40 agonist ivuxolimab in advanced cancers. The table came from immunoSEQ multiplex PCR; TCRdb's copy has only in-frame clones and leaves some out. The sample carries under 50,000 clones, roughly 86% recorded once. The length of the CDR3 is 15 residues. Germline CDR1 reads SNHLY; CDR2 reads FYNNEI. Trimming pared 6 bases from V and 2 bases from J, leaving 16 bases between. The chain is built from TRBV2 and TRBJ2-5; a weak D match, TRBD2 (6 bases). The TCR was taken from an adult with an advanced solid tumor such as melanoma, head and neck, liver or kidney cancer. Sequencing was performed on CD4+ or CD8+ T cells sorted from blood, taken in a trial of the OX40 agonist ivuxolimab. The chain's CDR3 is CASRGGGGRQETQYF. For the CDR3, the DNA is TGTGCCAGCAGGGGGGGTGGAGGGCGGCAAGAGACCCAGTACTTC.